This TCR beta chain was recorded in a study of T cell responses to AZD1222 COVID-19 vaccine. Only in-frame clones appear in the TCRdb table, and some are missing; sequencing was by immunoSEQ multiplex PCR. The sample has about 78,000 clones; 87% are singletons. V dropped 0 bases and J dropped 3 bases, with 11 bases sitting between them. The CDR3 runs to 15 residues. Germline V gene lookup returns CDR1 SGHRS and CDR2 YFSETQ. This TCR was recovered from an adult in good health. Sequences were derived from peripheral blood, sampled on day 0 of AZD1222 vaccination. The V and J genes are TRBV5-1 and TRBJ2-3; D is undetermined. The chain's CDR3 is CASSLGWLGTDTQYF. The CDR3 nucleotides read TGCGCCAGCAGCTTGGGTTGGTTAGGGACAGATACGCAGTATTTT. Full variable domain (outside the CDR3, taken from reference TRBV5-1 and TRBJ2-3): KAGVTQTPRYLIKTRGQQVTLSCSPISGHRSVSWYQQTPGQGLQFLFEYFSETQRNKGNFPGRFSGRQFSNSRSEMNVSTLELGDSALYLCASSLGWLGTDTQYFGPGTRLTVL.